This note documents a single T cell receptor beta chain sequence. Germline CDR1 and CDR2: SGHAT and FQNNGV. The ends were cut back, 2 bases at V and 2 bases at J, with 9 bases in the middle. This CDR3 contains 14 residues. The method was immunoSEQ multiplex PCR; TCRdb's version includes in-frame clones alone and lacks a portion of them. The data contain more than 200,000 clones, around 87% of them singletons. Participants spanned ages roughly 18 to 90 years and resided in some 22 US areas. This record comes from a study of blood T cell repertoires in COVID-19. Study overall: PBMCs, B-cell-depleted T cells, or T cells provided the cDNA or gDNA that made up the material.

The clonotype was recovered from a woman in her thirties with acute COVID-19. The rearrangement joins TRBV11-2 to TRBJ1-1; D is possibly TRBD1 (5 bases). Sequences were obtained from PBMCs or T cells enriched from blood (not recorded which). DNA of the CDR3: TGTGCCAGCAGCTTAACAGGATCCAACACTGAAGCTTTCTTT. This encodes CASSLTGSNTEAFF.